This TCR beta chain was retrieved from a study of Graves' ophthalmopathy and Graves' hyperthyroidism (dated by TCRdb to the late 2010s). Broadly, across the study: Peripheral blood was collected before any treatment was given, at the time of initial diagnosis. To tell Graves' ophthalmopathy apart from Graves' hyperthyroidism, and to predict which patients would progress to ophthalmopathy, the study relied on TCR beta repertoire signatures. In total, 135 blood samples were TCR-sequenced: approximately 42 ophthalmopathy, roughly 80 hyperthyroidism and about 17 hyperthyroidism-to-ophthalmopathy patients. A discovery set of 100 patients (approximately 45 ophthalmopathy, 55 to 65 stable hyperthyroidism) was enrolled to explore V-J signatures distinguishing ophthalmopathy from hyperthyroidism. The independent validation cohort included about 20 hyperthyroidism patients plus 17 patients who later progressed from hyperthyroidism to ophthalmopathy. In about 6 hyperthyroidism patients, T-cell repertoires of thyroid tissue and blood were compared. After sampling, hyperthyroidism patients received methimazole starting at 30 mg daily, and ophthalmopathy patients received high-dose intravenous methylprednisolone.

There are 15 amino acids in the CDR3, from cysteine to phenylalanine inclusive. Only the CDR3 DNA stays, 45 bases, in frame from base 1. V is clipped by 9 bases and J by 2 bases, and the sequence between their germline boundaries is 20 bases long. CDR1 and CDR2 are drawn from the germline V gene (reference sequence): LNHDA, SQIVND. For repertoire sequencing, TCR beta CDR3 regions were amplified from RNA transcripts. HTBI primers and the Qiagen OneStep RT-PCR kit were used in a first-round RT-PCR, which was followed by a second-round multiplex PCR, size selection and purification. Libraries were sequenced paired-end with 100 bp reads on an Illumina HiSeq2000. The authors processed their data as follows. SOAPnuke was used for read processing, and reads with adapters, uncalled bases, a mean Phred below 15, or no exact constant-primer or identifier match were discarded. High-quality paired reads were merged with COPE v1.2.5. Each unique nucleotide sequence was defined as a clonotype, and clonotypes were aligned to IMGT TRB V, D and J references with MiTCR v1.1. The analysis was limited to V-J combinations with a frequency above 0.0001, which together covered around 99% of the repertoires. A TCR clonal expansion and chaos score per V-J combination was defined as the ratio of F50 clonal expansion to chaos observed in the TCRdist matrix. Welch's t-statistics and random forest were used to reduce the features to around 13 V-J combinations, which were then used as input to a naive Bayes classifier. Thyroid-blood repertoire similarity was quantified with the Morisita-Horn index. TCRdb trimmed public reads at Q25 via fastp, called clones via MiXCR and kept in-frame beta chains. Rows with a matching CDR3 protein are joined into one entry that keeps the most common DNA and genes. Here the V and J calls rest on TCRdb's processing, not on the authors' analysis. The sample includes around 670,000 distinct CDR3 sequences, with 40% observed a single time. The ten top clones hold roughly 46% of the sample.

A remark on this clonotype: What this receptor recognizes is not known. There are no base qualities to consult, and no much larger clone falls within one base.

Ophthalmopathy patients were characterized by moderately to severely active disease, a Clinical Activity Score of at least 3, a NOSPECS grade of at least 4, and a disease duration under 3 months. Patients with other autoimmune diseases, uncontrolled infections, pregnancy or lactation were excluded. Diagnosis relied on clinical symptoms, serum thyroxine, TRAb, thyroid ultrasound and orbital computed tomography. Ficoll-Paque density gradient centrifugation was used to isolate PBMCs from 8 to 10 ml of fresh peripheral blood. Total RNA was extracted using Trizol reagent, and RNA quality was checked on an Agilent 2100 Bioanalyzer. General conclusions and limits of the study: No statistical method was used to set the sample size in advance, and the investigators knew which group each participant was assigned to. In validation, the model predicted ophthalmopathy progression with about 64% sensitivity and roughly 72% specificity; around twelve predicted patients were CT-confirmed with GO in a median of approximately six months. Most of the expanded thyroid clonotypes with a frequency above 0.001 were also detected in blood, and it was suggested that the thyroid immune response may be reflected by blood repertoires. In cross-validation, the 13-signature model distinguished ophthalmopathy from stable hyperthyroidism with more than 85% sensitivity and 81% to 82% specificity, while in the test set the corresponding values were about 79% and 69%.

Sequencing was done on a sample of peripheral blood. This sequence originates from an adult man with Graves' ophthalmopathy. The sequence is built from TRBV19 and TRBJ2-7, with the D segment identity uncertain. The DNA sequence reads TGTGCCAGCAACTCGCCCCGTCTGCCGGCCTACGAGCAGTACTTC. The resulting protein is CASNSPRLPAYEQYF.